A single sample is the source of the 19 T cell receptor beta chains below, sequenced in a study of blood T cell repertoires in COVID-19. TCRdb keeps only in-frame clones here, not all; method: immunoSEQ multiplex PCR. The sample comprises under 250,000 clones, roughly four fifths of which are singletons, and about 4.4% rests with the top ten. Sequenced material: peripheral blood. All receptors come from a man between 45 and 60 years old with active or convalescent COVID-19.

Remarks on this clone: This specimen includes other DNA sequences encoding the same CDR3. The chain has TRBV9 and TRBJ2-3, with TRBD1 identical over 9 bases. The CDR3 is made up of 15 amino acids. J gave up 1 base and V 0 bases, and 0 bases lay outside the gene matches. Germline CDR1 SGDLS, CDR2 YYNGEE. The DNA for the CDR3 is TGTGCCAGCAGCGTAGGGACAGGGGGCACAGATACGCAGTATTTT. It yields the protein CASSVGTGGTDTQYF. The full variable domain, its missing parts supplied by reference TRBV9 and TRBJ2-3, is DSGVTQTPKHLITATGQRVTLRCSPRSGDLSVYWYQQSLDQGLQFLIQYYNGEERAKGNILERFSAQQFPDLHSELNLSSLELGDSALYFCASSVGTGGTDTQYFGPGTRLTVL.

This clone was seen a single time. The V call is TRBV18, the J call TRBJ2-1, with 11 bases fitting TRBD2. The CDR3 covers 15 residues. Germline assignment: CDR1 KGHSH and CDR2 LQKENI. With 4 bases clipped from V and 10 bases from J, the junction kept 9 bases outside the gene matches. CDR3 coding DNA: TGTGCCAGCTCACGACAAGTAGCGGGGGGGCAGGAGCAGTTCTTC. Protein: CASSRQVAGGQEQFF.

This clone was counted a few times. The chain recombines TRBV7-2 with TRBJ1-3; a possible D gene is TRBD1 (5 bases). With 5 bases removed from V and 2 bases from J, the gap between germline ends came to 13 bases. Per the germline V gene, CDR1 is SGHTA and CDR2 is FQGNSA. This CDR3 has 15 residues. CDR3: CASSLRVGTGNTIYF. CDR3 sequence (DNA): TGTGCCAGCAGCCTCAGGGTGGGCACTGGAAACACCATATATTTT.

This clone is a singleton in its sample. The chain links TRBV6-5 to TRBJ1-2, with D possibly being TRBD1 (6 bases). The germline V gene has CDR1 MNHEY and CDR2 SVGAGI. With 7 bases removed from V and 4 bases from J, the gap between germline ends came to 19 bases. The CDR3 runs to 15 residues. In nucleotides, the CDR3 is TGTGCCAGCACCCTCCGATGGACAGACGGCTATGGCTACACCTTC. Translating gives CASTLRWTDGYGYTF.

This chain links TRBV5-1 with TRBJ2-3; 7 positions agree with TRBD1. Germline CDR1 reads SGHRS; CDR2 reads YFSETQ. V shed 4 bases and J 2 bases; nucleotides not matched to a gene: 7. The CDR3 contains 15 residues. The CDR3 DNA sequence: TGCGCCAGCAGCCGGACAGGAGACTTCACAGATACGCAGTATTTT. Its protein product is CASSRTGDFTDTQYF.

The chain carries TRBV4-2 and TRBJ2-3; tentatively, D is TRBD1 (5 bases). V was trimmed by 0 bases and J by 2 bases, leaving 12 bases between them. Per germline, CDR1 LGHNA and CDR2 YNFKEQ. The CDR3 is 16 residues long. The DNA of the CDR3 is TGTGCCAGCAGCCAAGATAGGGTGGGGCCCACAGATACGCAGTATTTT. This gives the protein CASSQDRVGPTDTQYF.

The chain employs TRBV20-1 and TRBJ1-1; D unclear. CDR1 is DFQATT and CDR2 is SNEGSKA in the germline V gene (reference sequence). The V end was cut by 3 bases, the J end by 6 bases, with 5 bases between. The CDR3 is 10 amino acids. CDR3 DNA: TGCAGTGCTAGTAACTCTGAAGCTTTCTTT. Translation: CSASNSEAFF.

The table lists this clone with a few counts. The gene calls are TRBV28 and TRBJ1-4, with unresolved D. This CDR3 comprises 14 residues. V gave up 3 bases and J gave up 14 bases, with 19 bases separating them. The germline V gene encodes CDR1 MDHEN and CDR2 SYDVKM. CDR3 nucleotide sequence: TGTGCCAGCAGTTTGGTGGGATCCCCTTGGAGGCTGTTTTTT. Its protein is CASSLVGSPWRLFF.

This clone came up a few times. CDR3 bases: TGTGCCAGCAGTTTAAAGGGGTTGTTGGCTGAAGCTTTCTTT. It yields the protein CASSLKGLLAEAFF. The rearrangement joins TRBV28 to TRBJ1-1; D may be TRBD1 (5 bases). Trimming took 2 bases from V and 6 from J, leaving 13 bases between them. Germline V lookup: CDR1 MDHEN, CDR2 SYDVKM. This CDR3 is built from 14 residues.

CDR3 DNA sequence: TGTGCCAGCAGCTTGGCAGGGGGAAAGAGTGGGGCCAACGTCCTGACTTTC. It translates to CASSLAGGKSGANVLTF. The V gene is TRBV7-2, the J gene TRBJ2-6, with 7 positions matching TRBD1. The CDR3 runs to 17 residues. In germline, CDR1 is SGHTA, CDR2 FQGNSA. The J segment lost 3 bases and the V segment lost 3 bases, leaving 8 bases of the junction unmatched.

V and J are TRBV11-3 and TRBJ2-1; the D is unclear. The CDR3 sequence is 14 residues long. The V end lost 5 bases, the J end lost 1 base, and 9 bases lay between the germline ends. Germline CDR1 reads SGHNT; CDR2 reads YENEEA. The CDR3: CASSPPGSYNEQFF. Written as DNA, the CDR3 is TGTGCCAGCAGCCCGCCAGGTTCCTACAATGAGCAGTTCTTC.

This chain connects TRBV5-8 to TRBJ2-5; D is tentatively TRBD1 or TRBD2 (5 bases each). The CDR3 runs 14 residues. Trimming removed 4 bases from V and 1 base from J, with 11 bases in between. The germline gives CDR1 SGHTS, CDR2 YDEGEE. The CDR3 DNA reads as TGTGCCAGCAGCCTGGGACGGGGCCAAGAGACCCAGTACTTC. It codes for CASSLGRGQETQYF.

The CDR3 sequence: CASSPPPPGPQHF. In nucleotides, the CDR3 is TGTGCCAGCTCACCACCGCCTCCGGGGCCCCAGCATTTT. The chain recombines TRBV18 with TRBJ1-5; D gene ambiguous. CDR3 length: 13 amino acids. The V and J ends lost 0 bases and 9 bases respectively, with 9 bases between them. CDR1 KGHSH and CDR2 LQKENI come from the germline V gene.

This chain uses TRBV27 with TRBJ2-5; 13 nucleotides align to TRBD2. This CDR3 region has 17 residues. J lost 4 bases, V lost 4 bases, and 9 bases had no gene match. The germline gives CDR1 MNHEY, CDR2 SMNVEV (reference sequence). CDR3 amino acids: CASSSTSGGAGGETQYF. The DNA for the CDR3 is TGTGCCAGCAGTTCCACTAGCGGGGGGGCCGGAGGAGAGACCCAGTACTTC.

On this clone itself: The sample holds other DNA sequences that translate to the same CDR3. The chain has TRBV18 and TRBJ2-1; TRBD1 agrees at 9 bases. Germline V gene data show CDR1 as KGHSH and CDR2 as LQKENI. V was pared by 0 bases and J by 3 bases, with 0 bases of the junction left unmatched. The CDR3 spans 15 residues. In DNA, the CDR3 is TGTGCCAGCTCACCACCGGGACAGGGCTACAATGAGCAGTTCTTC. It encodes CASSPPGQGYNEQFF.

The chain uses TRBV28 and TRBJ2-7; 7 bases match TRBD1. The CDR3 totals 14 residues. Unmatched junction bases numbered 12, after V lost 6 bases and J lost 7 bases. Germline V gives CDR1 MDHEN, CDR2 SYDVKM. The CDR3 DNA reads TGTGCCAGCAGCCCCCCGGCAGGGGGACGAGAGCAGTACTTC. It encodes CASSPPAGGREQYF.

The chain is built from TRBV5-6 and TRBJ2-1; 10 bases map to TRBD1. V dropped 3 bases and J dropped 8; count of bases not matched to a gene: 5. The CDR3 length is 14 residues. Germline V gene lookup returns CDR1 SGHDT and CDR2 YYEEEE. The CDR3 nucleotides read TGTGCCAGCAGCTACGGGACAGGGGTCGATGAGCAGTTCTTC. Translated: CASSYGTGVDEQFF.

The chain has TRBV4-1 and TRBJ2-1, with 8 bases identical to TRBD2. This CDR3 region has 16 residues. Germline loops: CDR1 MGHRA, CDR2 YSYEKL. The V and J ends lost 0 bases and 7 bases, in that order; junction bases with no gene match: 8. The CDR3 DNA sequence: TGCGCCAGCAGCCAAGATGGGGCGGGGGGCTGGAATGAGCAGTTCTTC. Encoded protein: CASSQDGAGGWNEQFF.

This clone occurred a few times. The chain employs TRBV6-2 or TRBV6-3 and TRBJ1-5; tentatively, D is TRBD1 (6 bases). V was shortened by 4 bases and J by 7 bases, with 11 bases between the two germline ends. CDR3 length: 13 residues. CDR1 and CDR2 (germline): MNHEY, SVGEGT. CDR3 coding DNA: TGTGCCAGCAGTTCCAGGGGAGACCAGCCCCAGCATTTT. Its protein product is CASSSRGDQPQHF.